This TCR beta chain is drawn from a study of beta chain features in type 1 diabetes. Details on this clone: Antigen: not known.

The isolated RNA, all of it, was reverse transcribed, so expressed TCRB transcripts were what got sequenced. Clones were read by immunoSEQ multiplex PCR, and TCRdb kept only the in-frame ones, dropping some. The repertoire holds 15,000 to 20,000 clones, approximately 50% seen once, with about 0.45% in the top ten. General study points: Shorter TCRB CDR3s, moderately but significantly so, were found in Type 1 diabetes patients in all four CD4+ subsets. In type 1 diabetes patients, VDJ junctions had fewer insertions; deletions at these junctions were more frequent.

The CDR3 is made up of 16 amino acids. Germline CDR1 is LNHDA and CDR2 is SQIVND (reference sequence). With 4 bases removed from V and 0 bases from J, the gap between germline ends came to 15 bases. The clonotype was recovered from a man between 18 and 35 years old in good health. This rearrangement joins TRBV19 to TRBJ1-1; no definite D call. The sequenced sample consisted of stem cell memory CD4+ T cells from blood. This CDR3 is CASSTRANTLNTEAFF. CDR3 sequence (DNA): TGTGCCAGTAGTACGAGGGCGAACACTTTGAACACTGAAGCTTTCTTT.